The sequence of this TCR beta chain was determined in a study of siplizumab effects on memory and regulatory T cells. Germline CDR1 reads SGHVS; CDR2 reads FQNEAQ. Trimming cost V 5 bases and J 4 bases, with 17 bases left between them. This CDR3 is 15 amino acids long. The study, taken as a whole, reports: The study found naive T cells seemingly more diverse than memory cells and seemingly major alloresponse contributors.

In the case of this clone: Its target is not known.

Sequencing used immunoSEQ multiplex PCR; TCRdb keeps in-frame clones, though not all of them. Of some 100,000 clones listed, around 90% were seen once; the top ten hold 0.73%. V and J are TRBV7-8 and TRBJ1-2, with D perhaps TRBD1 (6 bases). The source material was Tregs sorted from blood. This sequence was found in a human donor in good health. The CDR3 is CASSPRTAVAYGYTF. In DNA, the CDR3 is TGTGCCAGCAGCCCAAGGACAGCAGTGGCCTATGGCTACACCTTC.